This T cell receptor (beta chain) was obtained from a study of blood T cell repertoires in COVID-19. Across the study: The samples span acute and convalescent COVID-19 from the United States, Italy and Spain. Sample material is recorded as cDNA or gDNA derived from T cells, B-cell-depleted T cells, or PBMCs.

In the original processing: Estimates of nucleated cell counts were drawn from the amplification of reference gene primers. Here immunoSEQ multiplex PCR was the method, and the copy in TCRdb shows in-frame clones only, minus some. V and J calls and clone size follow that table, whereas D and trimming were derived from the DNA. This table has about 210,000 clones, around four fifths appearing once. The CDR3 runs to 15 residues. The trim removed 7 bases at V and 5 bases at J, leaving 11 bases unmatched. In germline, CDR1 is WSHSY, CDR2 SAAADI. This TCR was sampled from a woman older than 75 with COVID-19, enrolled during active disease. The chain is built from TRBV10-2 and TRBJ2-3, with 8 bases that match TRBD1. Material for sequencing was peripheral blood. The CDR3 spells CASTDRTGNGDTQYF. The DNA for the CDR3 is TGCGCCAGCACGGACCGGACAGGGAATGGAGATACGCAGTATTTT.